The rows below give T cell receptor beta chains drawn from one sample of a study of shared clonotypes between healthy human individuals. Profiling relied on immunoSEQ multiplex PCR, and the TCRdb table lists in-frame clones only, not all of them. The sample records about 600,000 clones, about 98% being singletons. Material for sequencing was naive CD8+ T cells sorted from blood. Receptors were obtained from a man aged 30 to 39 in good health. Each CDR3 is given with its conserved first and last residue. A D gene is named only where the DNA matches it firmly. Only some rows state a clone size, as once, few, many or a class for expanded clones.

TRBJ2-5,TRBV4-1,-,-,CASSQGASSGETQYF,TGCGCCAGCAGCCAAGGGGCTAGCTCTGGGGAGACCCAGTACTTC
TRBJ1-1,TRBV9,-,-,CASSVGLAWDTEAFF,TGTGCCAGCAGCGTAGGTTTGGCATGGGACACTGAAGCTTTCTTT
TRBJ2-3,TRBV5-1,-,-,CASSWGETSTDTQYF,TGCGCCAGCAGCTGGGGTGAAACTAGCACAGATACGCAGTATTTT
TRBJ1-2,TRBV2,-,-,CASSETYTAYGYTF,TGTGCCAGCAGTGAGACTTACACCGCCTATGGCTACACCTTC
TRBJ1-1,TRBV7-3,-,-,CASSLAPQNTEAFF,TGTGCCAGCAGCTTAGCCCCCCAGAACACTGAAGCTTTCTTT
TRBJ2-3,TRBV9,-,-,CASSVEQRTDTQYF,TGTGCCAGCAGCGTAGAACAGCGCACAGATACGCAGTATTTT
TRBJ1-4,TRBV15,-,-,CATSRKKGTNEKLFF,TGTGCCACCAGCCGGAAAAAAGGAACTAATGAAAAACTGTTTTTT
TRBJ1-5,TRBV7-9,TRBD1,-,CASRRTGKNQPQHF,TGTGCCAGCAGACGGACAGGGAAGAATCAGCCCCAGCATTTT
TRBJ2-2,TRBV6-5,-,-,CASSPSATGELFF,TGTGCCAGCAGCCCTAGCGCCACCGGGGAGCTGTTTTTT
TRBJ2-1,TRBV15,TRBD2,-,CATSRGGTSGTNDEQFF,TGTGCCACCAGCAGAGGAGGCACTAGCGGGACTAACGATGAGCAGTTCTTC
TRBJ2-7,TRBV29-1,-,once,CSVVSGGSYEQYF,TGCAGCGTTGTTTCCGGGGGCTCCTACGAGCAGTACTTC
TRBJ2-7,TRBV4-1,TRBD1,-,CASSRSDRATPGEQYF,TGCGCCAGCAGTAGATCCGACAGGGCCACTCCTGGCGAGCAGTACTTC
TRBJ2-3,TRBV29-1,-,-,CSVASEGRTDTQYF,TGCAGCGTGGCCTCCGAGGGGCGCACAGATACGCAGTATTTT
TRBJ2-5,TRBV15,-,-,CATSRTWRGQETQYF,TGTGCCACCAGCCGAACTTGGCGGGGCCAAGAGACCCAGTACTTC
TRBJ2-1,TRBV13,-,-,CASSLEWEREQFF,TGTGCCAGCAGCTTAGAGTGGGAGCGTGAGCAGTTCTTC
TRBJ1-2,TRBV25-1,TRBD1,-,CASSYGQGIGYTF,TGTGCCAGCAGTTATGGACAGGGAATTGGCTACACCTTC
TRBJ2-2,TRBV4-3,-,-,CASSQDGARENTGELFF,TGCGCCAGCAGCCAAGATGGGGCGCGGGAGAACACCGGGGAGCTGTTTTTT
TRBJ2-2,TRBV4-1,TRBD1,-,CASSQAQGVYTGELFF,TGCGCCAGCAGCCAGGCACAGGGGGTGTACACCGGGGAGCTGTTTTTT
TRBJ2-5,TRBV4-1,TRBD1,-,CASSRLGDRGETQYF,TGCGCCAGCAGCCGACTTGGCGACAGGGGGGAGACCCAGTACTTC
TRBJ1-2,TRBV27,TRBD1,-,CASSSLGQGANYGYTF,TGTGCCAGCAGTAGTCTCGGACAGGGAGCTAACTATGGCTACACCTTC
TRBJ1-4,TRBV11-2,-,-,CASSLSPTVNEKLFF,TGTGCCAGCAGCTTAAGTCCCACAGTTAATGAAAAACTGTTTTTT
TRBJ1-1,TRBV5-5,-,-,CASSLVRTEAFF,TGTGCCAGCAGCTTGGTCAGAACGGAAGCTTTCTTT
TRBJ1-2,TRBV9,-,-,CASSVELGQGYTF,TGTGCCAGCAGCGTAGAGCTAGGGCAGGGCTACACCTTC
TRBJ2-7,TRBV9,-,-,CASSPPDRSYEQYF,TGTGCCAGCAGCCCCCCGGACCGGTCCTACGAGCAGTACTTC
TRBJ1-2,TRBV27,-,-,CASSFGSTYGYTF,TGTGCCAGCAGTTTCGGCAGCACCTATGGCTACACCTTC
TRBJ2-2,TRBV27,-,-,CASSFIGGPGELFF,TGTGCCAGCAGTTTCATTGGGGGCCCCGGGGAGCTGTTTTTT
TRBJ1-2,TRBV7-2,-,-,CASSFFTESYGYTF,TGTGCCAGCAGCTTTTTCACAGAGAGCTATGGCTACACCTTC
TRBJ2-7,TRBV7-9,-,-,CASSQVFYEQYF,TGTGCCAGCAGCCAAGTCTTCTACGAGCAGTACTTC
TRBJ2-1,TRBV27,TRBD2,-,CASSLSGGRNLYNEQFF,TGTGCCAGCAGTTTATCGGGCGGGAGAAATCTCTACAATGAGCAGTTCTTC
TRBJ2-2,TRBV10-3,-,-,CAISGQGPGELFF,TGTGCCATCAGCGGCCAGGGCCCCGGGGAGCTGTTTTTT
TRBJ2-1,TRBV7-7,TRBD2,-,CASSLRPGLADGNEQFF,TGTGCCAGCAGCTTACGGCCCGGACTAGCGGACGGCAATGAGCAGTTCTTC
TRBJ2-1,TRBV6-1,TRBD2,-,CASSDLPTAGSYNEQFF,TGTGCCAGCAGTGATCTCCCTACAGCGGGATCCTACAATGAGCAGTTCTTC
TRBJ1-5,TRBV6-1,TRBD1,-,CASSGPESGDRVSNQPQHF,TGTGCCAGCAGTGGTCCCGAATCCGGGGACAGGGTTAGCAATCAGCCCCAGCATTTT
TRBJ2-1,TRBV7-9,TRBD2,-,CASSPRLAETYNEQFF,TGTGCCAGCAGCCCCAGACTAGCGGAAACCTACAATGAGCAGTTCTTC
TRBJ1-1,TRBV20-1,-,-,CSARRDTEAFF,TGCAGTGCTAGAAGGGACACTGAAGCTTTCTTT
TRBJ2-3,TRBV11-2,TRBD2,-,CASRKTSGWLTQYF,TGTGCCAGCAGAAAAACTAGCGGGTGGCTTACGCAGTATTTT
TRBJ2-1,TRBV7-2,-,-,CASSHGTRGRNEQFF,TGTGCCAGCAGCCACGGGACTAGGGGGCGGAATGAGCAGTTCTTC
TRBJ2-7,TRBV7-2,TRBD1,once,CASSPPAGGYEQYF,TGTGCCAGCAGCCCGCCAGCAGGGGGCTACGAGCAGTACTTC
TRBJ2-7,TRBV16,TRBD1,-,CASSQPGQGTYEQYF,TGTGCCAGCAGCCAACCGGGACAGGGGACCTACGAGCAGTACTTC
TRBJ2-3,TRBV9,-,-,CASSVDQGLDTQYF,TGTGCCAGCAGCGTCGACCAGGGTTTAGATACGCAGTATTTT
TRBJ2-7,TRBV6-1,-,-,CASSAVPSYEQYF,TGTGCCAGCAGTGCCGTCCCCTCCTACGAGCAGTACTTC
TRBJ2-1,TRBV11-2,-,-,CASCPSSYNEQFF,TGTGCCAGCTGCCCTAGCTCCTACAATGAGCAGTTCTTC
TRBJ1-1,TRBV6-6,-,-,CASSYDIGSREVFF,TGTGCCAGCAGTTATGACATAGGCAGCCGGGAGGTTTTCTTT
TRBJ1-3,TRBV10-2,TRBD1,-,CASSEGDRAVSGNTIYF,TGCGCCAGCAGTGAAGGGGACAGGGCGGTGTCTGGAAACACCATATATTTT
TRBJ2-1,TRBV19,TRBD2,-,CASSIGGLAGVNEQFF,TGTGCCAGTAGTATTGGGGGACTAGCGGGAGTTAATGAGCAGTTCTTC
TRBJ2-3,TRBV9,-,once,CASSVVPGPHTDTQYF,TGTGCCAGCAGCGTAGTTCCGGGGCCCCACACAGATACGCAGTATTTT
TRBJ2-5,TRBV13,-,-,CASRSHGSGETQYF,TGTGCCAGCAGGTCCCACGGGTCCGGCGAGACCCAGTACTTC
TRBJ1-1,TRBV7-8,-,-,CASSLARSSVPNTEAFF,TGTGCCAGCAGCTTAGCCCGTAGTTCTGTCCCGAACACTGAAGCTTTCTTT
TRBJ2-7,TRBV29-1,-,-,CSVAGNDYEQYF,TGCAGCGTTGCCGGGAACGACTACGAGCAGTACTTC
TRBJ2-1,TRBV6-6,TRBD1,-,CASSYRRDRGDEQFF,TGTGCCAGCAGTTACCGCCGGGACAGGGGAGATGAGCAGTTCTTC
TRBJ2-3,TRBV7-6,-,-,CASSLVAPHSVTDTQYF,TGTGCCAGCAGCTTAGTCGCGCCCCATTCTGTCACAGATACGCAGTATTTT
TRBJ1-1,TRBV30,-,-,CAWSVWPSGTEAFF,TGTGCCTGGAGTGTATGGCCGTCGGGCACTGAAGCTTTCTTT
TRBJ2-7,TRBV29-1,TRBD2,-,CSVETSGTSYEQYF,TGCAGCGTTGAGACTAGCGGGACCTCCTACGAGCAGTACTTC
TRBJ2-2,TRBV7-9,-,-,CASSQGSRAPGELFF,TGTGCCAGCAGCCAGGGGTCCAGGGCCCCCGGGGAGCTGTTTTTT